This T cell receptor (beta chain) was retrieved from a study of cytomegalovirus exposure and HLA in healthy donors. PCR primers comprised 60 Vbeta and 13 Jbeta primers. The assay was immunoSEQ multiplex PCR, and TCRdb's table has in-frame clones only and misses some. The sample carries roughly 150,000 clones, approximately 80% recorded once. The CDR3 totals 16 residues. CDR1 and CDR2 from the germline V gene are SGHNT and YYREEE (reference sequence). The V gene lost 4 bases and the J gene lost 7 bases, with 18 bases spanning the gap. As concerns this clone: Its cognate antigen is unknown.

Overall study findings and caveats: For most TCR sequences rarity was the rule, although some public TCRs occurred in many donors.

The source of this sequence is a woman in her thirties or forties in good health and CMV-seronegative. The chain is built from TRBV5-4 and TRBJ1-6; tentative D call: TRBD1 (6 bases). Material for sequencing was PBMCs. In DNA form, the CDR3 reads TGTGCCAGCAGCCCCCGAGGGGCAGGGGAGAATTCACCCCTCCACTTT. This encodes CASSPRGAGENSPLHF.